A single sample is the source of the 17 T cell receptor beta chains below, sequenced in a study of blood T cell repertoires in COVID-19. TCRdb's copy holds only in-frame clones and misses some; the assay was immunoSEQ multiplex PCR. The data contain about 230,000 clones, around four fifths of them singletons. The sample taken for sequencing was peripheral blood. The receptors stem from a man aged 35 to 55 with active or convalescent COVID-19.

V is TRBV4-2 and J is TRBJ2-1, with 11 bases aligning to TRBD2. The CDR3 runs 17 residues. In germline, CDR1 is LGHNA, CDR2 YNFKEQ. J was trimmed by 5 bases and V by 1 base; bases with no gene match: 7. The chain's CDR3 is CASSQVVAGGLDNEQFF. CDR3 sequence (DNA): TGTGCCAGCAGCCAAGTTGTAGCGGGGGGGCTTGACAATGAGCAGTTCTTC.

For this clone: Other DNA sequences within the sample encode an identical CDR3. For the CDR3, the DNA is TGTGCCAGTAAAACAGGGGGGAACACTGAAGCTTTCTTT. Encoded protein: CASKTGGNTEAFF. The chain combines TRBV19 with TRBJ1-1, with 8 nucleotides matching TRBD1. V was pared by 7 bases and J by 1 base, with 2 bases of the junction left unmatched. The CDR3 loop spans 13 amino acids. Germline V gene data show CDR1 as LNHDA and CDR2 as SQIVND (reference sequence).

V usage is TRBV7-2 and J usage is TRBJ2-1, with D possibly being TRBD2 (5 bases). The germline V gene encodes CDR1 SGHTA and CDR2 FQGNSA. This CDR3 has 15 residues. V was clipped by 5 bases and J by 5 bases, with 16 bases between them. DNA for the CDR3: TGTGCCAGCAGCCCTCGTTTGAGGGCCGACAATGAGCAGTTCTTC. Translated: CASSPRLRADNEQFF.

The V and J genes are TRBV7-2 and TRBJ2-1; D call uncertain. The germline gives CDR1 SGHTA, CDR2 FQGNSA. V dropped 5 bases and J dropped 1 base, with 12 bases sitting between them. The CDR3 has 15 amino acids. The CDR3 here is CASSPDKESYNEQFF. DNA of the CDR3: TGTGCCAGCAGCCCCGACAAGGAATCCTACAATGAGCAGTTCTTC.

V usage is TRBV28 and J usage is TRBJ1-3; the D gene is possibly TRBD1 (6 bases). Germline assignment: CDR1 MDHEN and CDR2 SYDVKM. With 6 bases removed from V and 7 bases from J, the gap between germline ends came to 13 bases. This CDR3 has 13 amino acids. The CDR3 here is CASRWGQGNTIYF. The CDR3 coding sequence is TGTGCCAGCAGATGGGGGCAGGGGAACACCATATATTTT. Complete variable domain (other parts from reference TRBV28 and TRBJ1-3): DVKVTQSSRYLVKRTGEKVFLECVQDMDHENMFWYRQDPGLGLRLIYFSYDVKMKEKGDIPEGYSVSREKKERFSLILESASTNQTSMYLCASRWGQGNTIYFGEGSWLTVV.

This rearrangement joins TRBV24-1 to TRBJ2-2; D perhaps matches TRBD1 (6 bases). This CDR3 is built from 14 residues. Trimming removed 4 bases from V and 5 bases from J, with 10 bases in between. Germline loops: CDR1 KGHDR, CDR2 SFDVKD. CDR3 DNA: TGTGCCACCAGTGAGTGGACAGCTACCGGGGAGCTGTTTTTT. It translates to CATSEWTATGELFF.

CDR3 coding DNA: TGTGCCAGCAGTTTTAATTACGGGGAGCTGTTTTTT. This sequence encodes CASSFNYGELFF. The chain employs TRBV27 and TRBJ2-2; D is unresolved. There are 12 residues in the CDR3. With 3 bases removed from V and 7 bases from J, the gap between germline ends came to 6 bases. Germline V gene lookup returns CDR1 MNHEY and CDR2 SMNVEV (reference sequence).

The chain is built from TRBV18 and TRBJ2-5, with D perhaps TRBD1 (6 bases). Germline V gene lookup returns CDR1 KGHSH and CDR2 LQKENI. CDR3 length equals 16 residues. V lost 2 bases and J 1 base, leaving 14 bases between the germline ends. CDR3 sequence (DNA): TGTGCCAGCTCACCAAGGGACAAGCAAATCCAAGAGACCCAGTACTTC. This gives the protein CASSPRDKQIQETQYF.

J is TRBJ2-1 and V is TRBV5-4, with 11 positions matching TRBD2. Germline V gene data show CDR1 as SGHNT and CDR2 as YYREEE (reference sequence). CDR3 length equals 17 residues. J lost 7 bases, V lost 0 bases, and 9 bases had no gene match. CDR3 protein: CASSLGVAGGPRNEQFF. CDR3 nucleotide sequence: TGTGCCAGCAGCTTGGGGGTAGCGGGAGGGCCACGGAATGAGCAGTTCTTC.

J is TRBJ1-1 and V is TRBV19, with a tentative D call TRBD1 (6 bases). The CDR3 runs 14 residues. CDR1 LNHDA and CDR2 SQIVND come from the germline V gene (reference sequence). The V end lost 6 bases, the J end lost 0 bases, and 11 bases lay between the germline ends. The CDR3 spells CASRDRRLNTEAFF. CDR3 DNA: TGTGCCAGTAGAGACAGGAGATTGAACACTGAAGCTTTCTTT.

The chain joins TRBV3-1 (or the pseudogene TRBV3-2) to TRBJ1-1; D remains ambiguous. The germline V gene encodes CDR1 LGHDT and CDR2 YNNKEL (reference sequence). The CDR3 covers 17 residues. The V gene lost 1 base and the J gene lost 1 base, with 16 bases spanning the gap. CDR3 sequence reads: CASSQAKYVGRNTEAFF. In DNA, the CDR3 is TGTGCCAGCAGCCAAGCGAAGTATGTGGGCAGGAACACTGAAGCTTTCTTT.

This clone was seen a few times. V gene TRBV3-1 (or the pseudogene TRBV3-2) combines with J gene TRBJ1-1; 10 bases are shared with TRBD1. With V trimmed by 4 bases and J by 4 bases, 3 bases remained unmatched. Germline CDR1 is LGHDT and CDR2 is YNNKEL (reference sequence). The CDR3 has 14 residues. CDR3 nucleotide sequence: TGTGCCAGCAGCCGAGGACAGGGGGGCACTGAAGCTTTCTTT. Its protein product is CASSRGQGGTEAFF.

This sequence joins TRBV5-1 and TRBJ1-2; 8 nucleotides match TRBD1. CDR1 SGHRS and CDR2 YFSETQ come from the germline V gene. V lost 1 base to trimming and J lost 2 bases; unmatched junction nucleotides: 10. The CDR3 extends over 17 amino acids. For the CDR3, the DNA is TGCGCCAGCAGCTTGTCCCCGACAGGGGCTGAAAACTATGGCTACACCTTC. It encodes CASSLSPTGAENYGYTF.

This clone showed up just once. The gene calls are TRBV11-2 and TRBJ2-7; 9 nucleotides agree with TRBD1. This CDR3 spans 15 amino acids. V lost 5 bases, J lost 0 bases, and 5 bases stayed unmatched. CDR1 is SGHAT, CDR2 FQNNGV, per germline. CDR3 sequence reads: CASSPGQGSSYEQYF. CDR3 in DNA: TGTGCCAGCAGCCCAGGACAGGGGTCCTCCTACGAGCAGTACTTC.

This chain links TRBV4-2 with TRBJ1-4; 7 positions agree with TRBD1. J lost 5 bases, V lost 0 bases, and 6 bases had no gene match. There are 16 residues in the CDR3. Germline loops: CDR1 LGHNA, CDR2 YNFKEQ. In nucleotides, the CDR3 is TGTGCCAGCAGCCAAGACCCCAGCAGGGGGAATGAAAAACTGTTTTTT. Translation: CASSQDPSRGNEKLFF.

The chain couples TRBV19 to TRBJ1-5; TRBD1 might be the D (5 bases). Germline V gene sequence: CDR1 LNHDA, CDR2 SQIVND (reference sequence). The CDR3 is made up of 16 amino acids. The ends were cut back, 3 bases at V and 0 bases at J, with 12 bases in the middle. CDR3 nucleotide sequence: TGTGCCAGTAGTATGGTTCCTGACAGTAGCAATCAGCCCCAGCATTTT. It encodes CASSMVPDSSNQPQHF.

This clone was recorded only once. DNA for the CDR3: TGTGCCAGCAGTTCCACGGGACAACTGGATGGCTACACCTTC. It translates to CASSSTGQLDGYTF. V usage is TRBV6-2 or TRBV6-3 and J usage is TRBJ1-2, with D perhaps matching TRBD1 (6 bases). The CDR3 is 14 amino acids. Germline V lookup: CDR1 MNHEY, CDR2 SVGEGT. Trimming removed 4 bases from V and 6 bases from J, with 15 bases in between.